This T cell receptor beta chain was identified in a study of molecular identifiers for immune sequencing clone quantification. The wider study: Replicates involved a five-way split of RNA from 20,000 or 100,000 naive CD8 cells, with sequencing of four.

With listed TCR primers and previously described methods, bulk TCR libraries were prepared. TCRdb reanalysed the PCR reads using MiXCR and keeps one entry per CDR3 protein. The profile shows under 600,000 distinct CDR3 sequences, less than 30% of them singletons. CDR1 and CDR2 from the germline V gene are SGHVS and FNYEAQ. After removal of 2 bases from V and 2 bases from J, the junction contained 3 bases not matched to a gene. The CDR3 is 15 residues long. Points from the study as a whole: Spike-in Jurkat TCR RNA from a single cell reportedly registered among approximately 900,000 naive cells.

This clonotype was found a few times. The antigen is not known. Specimen: naive CD8+ T cells from blood, with Jurkat cell RNA spiked in. Described subset: FACS-sorted CD8+CD4-CCR7+CD45RA+ naive T cells. The V gene is TRBV7-6, the J gene TRBJ2-1, with 7 bases identical to TRBD2. This TCR came from a human donor in good health. Some libraries in this study had Jurkat cell RNA spiked in. CDR3 residues: CASSLQRGAYNEQFF. CDR3 in DNA: TGTGCCAGCAGCTTACAGCGGGGTGCCTACAATGAGCAGTTCTTC.